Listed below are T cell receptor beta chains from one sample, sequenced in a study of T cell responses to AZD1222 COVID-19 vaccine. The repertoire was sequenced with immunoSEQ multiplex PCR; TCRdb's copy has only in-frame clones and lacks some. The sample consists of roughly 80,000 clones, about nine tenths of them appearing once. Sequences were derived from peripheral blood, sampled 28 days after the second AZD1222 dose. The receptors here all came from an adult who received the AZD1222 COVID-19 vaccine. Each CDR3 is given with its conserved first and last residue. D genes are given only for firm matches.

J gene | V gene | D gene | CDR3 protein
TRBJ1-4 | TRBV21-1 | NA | CASYSRGTDEKLFF
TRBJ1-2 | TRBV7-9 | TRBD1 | CASSPTGTGGYGYTF
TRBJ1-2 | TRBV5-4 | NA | CASSPGGINSNYGYTF
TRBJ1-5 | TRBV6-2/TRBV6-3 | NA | CASSWFSGAGDQPQHF
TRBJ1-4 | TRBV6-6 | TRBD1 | CASSATGGKDEKLFF
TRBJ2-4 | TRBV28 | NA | CASGLVVDIQYF
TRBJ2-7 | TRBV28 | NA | CASSTDYEQYF
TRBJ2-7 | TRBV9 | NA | CASSVDDRPYEQYF
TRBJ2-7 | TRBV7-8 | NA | CASSLGHGSYEQYF
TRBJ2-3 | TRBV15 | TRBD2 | CATSRGVAGGLAGDTQYF
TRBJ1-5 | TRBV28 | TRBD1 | CASSLGQTGVNQPQHF
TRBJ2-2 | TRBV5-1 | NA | CASSLGGQRFGELFF